The 28 T cell receptor beta chains presented below share a single source sample, sequenced in a study of OX40 agonist ivuxolimab in advanced cancers. Sequencing was performed with immunoSEQ multiplex PCR; in TCRdb, only in-frame clones are kept and a portion is missing. The table records about 46,000 clones, 80% to 85% of them present only once. The sample in question was CD4+ or CD8+ T cells sorted from blood, obtained in a trial of the OX40 agonist ivuxolimab. All receptors derive from an adult with an advanced solid tumor such as melanoma, head and neck, liver or kidney cancer.

The CDR3 sequence is CASSLQGGTEAFF. The CDR3 bases are TGTGCCAGCAGCTTACAGGGGGGTACTGAAGCTTTCTTT. The chain is built from TRBV5-6 and TRBJ1-1; TRBD1 matches 8 bases. The CDR3 consists of 13 residues. Germline-derived CDR1 and CDR2 are SGHDT and YYEEEE. Germline trimming cut 2 bases from V and 5 bases from J; bases unmatched to any gene: 2.

The chain recombines TRBV2 with TRBJ2-2, with a weak D call TRBD2 (7 bases). This CDR3 spans 15 amino acids. The germline V gene has CDR1 SNHLY and CDR2 FYNNEI. Trimming shortened V by 6 bases and J by 3 bases, and 14 bases separated the two germline ends. DNA for the CDR3: TGTGCCAGCAGAACAGGGAGGGCGCACACCGGGGAGCTGTTTTTT. Its translation: CASRTGRAHTGELFF.

The chain joins TRBV18 to TRBJ1-2; perhaps TRBD1 as D (6 bases). The CDR3 consists of 15 residues. V dropped 5 bases and J dropped 3 bases, with 16 bases sitting between them. Per germline, CDR1 KGHSH and CDR2 LQKENI. The CDR3 is CASSLQGLRDYGYTF. The CDR3 DNA reads as TGTGCCAGCTCATTACAGGGACTTCGGGACTATGGCTACACCTTC. Looking up the rest from reference TRBV18 and TRBJ1-2 gives the full variable domain: NAGVMQNPRHLVRRRGQEARLRCSPMKGHSHVYWYRQLPEEGLKFMVYLQKENIIDESGMPKERFSAEFPKEGPSILRIQQVVRGDSAAYFCASSLQGLRDYGYTFGSGTRLTVV.

This chain connects TRBV6-5 to TRBJ1-4; unclear D gene. V dropped 4 bases and J dropped 4 bases, with 10 bases sitting between them. The CDR3 covers 14 residues. CDR1 MNHEY and CDR2 SVGAGI come from the germline V gene. The CDR3 DNA follows: TGTGCCAGCAGTTTTGGGCAGTTTAATGAAAAACTGTTTTTT. This codes for CASSFGQFNEKLFF.

The chain is built from TRBV27 and TRBJ2-7, with 9 bases fitting TRBD1. The V and J ends lost 5 bases and 2 bases, in that order; junction bases with no gene match: 1. The CDR3 totals 13 residues. Per the germline V gene, CDR1 is MNHEY and CDR2 is SMNVEV (reference sequence). The CDR3 loop reads CASSRDRAYEQYF. CDR3 DNA sequence: TGTGCCAGCAGTCGGGACAGGGCCTACGAGCAGTACTTC.

V usage is TRBV6-5 and J usage is TRBJ2-3; D may be TRBD1 or TRBD2 (5 bases each). The germline gives CDR1 MNHEY, CDR2 SVGAGI. The ends were cut back, 8 bases at V and 2 bases at J, with 14 bases in the middle. The CDR3 has 14 amino acids. The CDR3 bases are TGTGCCAGCCGAACCGGGGCCCCCACAGATACGCAGTATTTT. Translated, it gives CASRTGAPTDTQYF.

The rearrangement uses TRBV6-1 and TRBJ1-4; 7 nucleotides align to TRBD1. The CDR3 sequence is 14 residues long. Losses at the gene ends were 6 bases for V and 5 bases for J; bases not matched to a gene: 6. The V gene's germline CDR1 is MNHNS and CDR2 SASEGT. The CDR3 DNA follows: TGTGCCAGCAGGCCGGACAGGACCAATGAAAAACTGTTTTTT. It specifies CASRPDRTNEKLFF.

The chain uses TRBV10-3 and TRBJ1-2; 12 positions agree with TRBD1. With 6 bases clipped from V and 7 bases from J, the junction kept 6 bases outside the gene matches. The CDR3 contains 14 residues. CDR1 and CDR2 from the germline V gene are ENHRY and SYGVKD. CDR3 DNA sequence: TGTGCCATCAGGACCCGGGACAGGGGGCTTGGCTACACCTTC. Residues: CAIRTRDRGLGYTF.

The chain combines TRBV10-3 with TRBJ1-2; unclear D gene. Germline lookup yields CDR1 ENHRY and CDR2 SYGVKD. Trimming took 6 bases from V and 2 from J, leaving 4 bases between them. The CDR3 contains 11 residues. The CDR3 sequence: CAISGNYGYTF. In DNA, the CDR3 is TGTGCCATCAGCGGGAACTATGGCTACACCTTC.

The genes are TRBV7-2 and TRBJ2-5; 12 nucleotides line up with TRBD2. The CDR3 runs to 17 residues. With 5 bases clipped from V and 1 base from J, the junction kept 8 bases outside the gene matches. Germline values: CDR1 SGHTA, CDR2 FQGNSA. The DNA of the CDR3 is TGTGCCAGCAGCCCTACCCTAGCGGGGGGGGTCCAAGAGACCCAGTACTTC. Amino acids: CASSPTLAGGVQETQYF.

The V and J genes are TRBV2 and TRBJ1-5; tentatively, D is TRBD1 (6 bases). This CDR3 region has 14 residues. Germline V gives CDR1 SNHLY, CDR2 FYNNEI. V was clipped by 2 bases and J by 3 bases, with 8 bases between them. This CDR3 reads CASSEQGINQPQHF. CDR3 coding DNA: TGTGCCAGCAGTGAACAGGGGATCAATCAGCCCCAGCATTTT.

The chain is built from TRBV2 and TRBJ2-7; TRBD1 might be the D (6 bases). CDR3 length: 16 residues. Germline V lookup: CDR1 SNHLY, CDR2 FYNNEI. V was cut by 0 bases and J by 0 bases, with 12 bases left in between. CDR3 amino acids: CASSEAGHLLSYEQYF. In DNA form, the CDR3 reads TGTGCCAGCAGTGAAGCGGGACACCTACTCTCCTACGAGCAGTACTTC.

The chain uses TRBV11-2 and TRBJ2-5; 9 nucleotides align to TRBD2. The CDR3 is 17 residues long. Trimming took 3 bases from V and 4 from J; bases not matched to a gene: 12. The V gene's germline CDR1 is SGHAT and CDR2 FQNNGV. The CDR3 here is CASSFLLPGLAGETQYF. CDR3 coding DNA: TGTGCCAGCAGCTTTCTCCTTCCGGGACTAGCTGGAGAGACCCAGTACTTC.

The chain has TRBV10-3 and TRBJ2-5; D is ambiguous. CDR1 and CDR2 (germline): ENHRY, SYGVKD. The CDR3 runs 14 residues. Trimming stripped 4 bases from V and 4 bases from J, with 13 bases between. CDR3 DNA: TGTGCCATCAGTGCTCAGGCTGGCGGAGAGACCCAGTACTTC. Translated: CAISAQAGGETQYF.

There are a few counts of this clone. V gene TRBV6-6 combines with J gene TRBJ2-2, with D hard to call. Trimming left V 5 bases short and J 4 bases short, with 8 bases between. The CDR3 length is 13 residues. Germline CDR1 and CDR2: MNHNY and SVGAGI (reference sequence). The CDR3 spells CASSQLSTGELFF. The DNA of the CDR3 is TGTGCCAGCAGTCAGCTAAGCACCGGGGAGCTGTTTTTT.

CDR3 loop: CASSLGRQKNEKLFF. DNA for the CDR3: TGTGCCAGCAGCTTAGGTCGTCAGAAGAATGAAAAACTGTTTTTT. The chain employs TRBV7-6 and TRBJ1-4; D is ambiguous. V lost 1 base and J lost 5, with 11 bases in between. The length of the CDR3 is 15 residues. The V gene's germline CDR1 is SGHVS and CDR2 FNYEAQ. Based on the CDR3 plus reference TRBV7-6 and TRBJ1-4, the full variable domain is GAGVSQSPRYKVTKRGQDVALRCDPISGHVSLYWYRQALGQGPEFLTYFNYEAQQDKSGLPNDRFSAERPEGSISTLTIQRTEQRDSAMYRCASSLGRQKNEKLFFGSGTQLSVL.

This chain connects TRBV20-1 to TRBJ2-1, with unresolved D. The CDR3 is 11 amino acids. CDR1 and CDR2 from the germline V gene are DFQATT and SNEGSKA (reference sequence). Trimming left V 1 base short and J 8 bases short, with 6 bases between. The CDR3 here is CSARVYDEQFF. CDR3 bases: TGCAGTGCTAGAGTCTATGATGAGCAGTTCTTC.

The chain carries TRBV9 and TRBJ2-6; tentative D call: TRBD2 (5 bases). The CDR3 is 15 residues long. V was pared by 3 bases and J by 2 bases, with 9 bases between. CDR1 SGDLS and CDR2 YYNGEE come from the germline V gene. DNA for the CDR3: TGTGCCAGCAGCGCGGGGTATGCTGGGGCCAACGTCCTGACTTTC. Protein sequence: CASSAGYAGANVLTF.

This sequence joins TRBV19 and TRBJ2-3, with D possibly being TRBD1 or TRBD2 (5 bases each). The CDR3 spans 13 residues. The V end lost 5 bases, the J end lost 5 bases, and 11 bases lay between the germline ends. The germline V gene encodes CDR1 LNHDA and CDR2 SQIVND (reference sequence). The CDR3 spells CASSGTILDTQYF. CDR3 DNA: TGTGCCAGTAGTGGGACCATCCTAGATACGCAGTATTTT.

The count of this clone is one. The J gene is TRBJ2-7, the V gene TRBV16; no firm D call. This CDR3 spans 15 amino acids. CDR1 is KGHSY and CDR2 is FQNENV in the germline V gene. Trimming removed 2 bases at V and 4 bases at J, with 15 bases between. CDR3 bases: TGTGCCAGCAGCCAACCGGGTCCCGGAGCTTACGAGCAGTACTTC. Translating gives CASSQPGPGAYEQYF.

The rearrangement links TRBV7-2 to TRBJ2-7; D ambiguous. CDR1 SGHTA and CDR2 FQGNSA come from the germline V gene. The ends were cut back, 1 base at V and 5 bases at J, with 12 bases in the middle. This CDR3 contains 14 residues. In DNA form, the CDR3 reads TGTGCCAGCAGCTTAGAGAAGCTTTCCCACGAGCAGTACTTC. This gives the protein CASSLEKLSHEQYF.

V and J are TRBV13 and TRBJ2-7; D perhaps matches TRBD2 (6 bases). V gave up 5 bases and J gave up 3 bases, with 14 bases separating them. The CDR3 spans 14 residues. Germline V gives CDR1 PRHDT, CDR2 FYEKMQ (reference sequence). The CDR3 region is CASSLTRDNYEQYF. In DNA, the CDR3 is TGTGCCAGCAGCCTGACTAGAGACAACTACGAGCAGTACTTC.

The chain recombines TRBV5-5 with TRBJ1-1, with 8 bases aligning to TRBD1. The CDR3 length is 16 residues. V dropped 1 base and J dropped 1; count of bases not matched to a gene: 6. The germline gives CDR1 SGHKS, CDR2 YYEKEE (reference sequence). CDR3 region: CASSLPLGQGNTEAFF. The DNA of the CDR3 is TGTGCCAGCAGCTTGCCCCTTGGACAGGGGAACACTGAAGCTTTCTTT.

The count of this clone is one. The chain recombines TRBV2 with TRBJ2-7; 8 bases match TRBD1. Germline assignment: CDR1 SNHLY and CDR2 FYNNEI. V trimming: 2 bases; J trimming: 4 bases; junction bases outside the gene matches: 4. The CDR3 length is 14 residues. The CDR3 sequence is CASSENRGVYEQYF. CDR3 nucleotides: TGTGCCAGCAGTGAAAACAGGGGGGTTTACGAGCAGTACTTC.

The chain carries TRBV5-6 and TRBJ1-1; maybe TRBD1 (6 bases). The V end lost 5 bases, the J end lost 1 base, and 15 bases lay between the germline ends. Looked up from germline, CDR1 is SGHDT and CDR2 is YYEEEE. This CDR3 has 15 amino acids. In DNA form, the CDR3 reads TGTGCCAGCAGTTCGGCGGGGGCAGGGAACACTGAAGCTTTCTTT. It specifies CASSSAGAGNTEAFF.

The chain links TRBV7-9 to TRBJ1-1, with D perhaps matching TRBD1 (6 bases). Trimming pared 5 bases from V and 6 bases from J, leaving 16 bases between. The germline gives CDR1 SEHNR, CDR2 FQNEAQ (reference sequence). The CDR3 loop spans 14 amino acids. The CDR3 DNA sequence: TGTGCCAGCAGCAGAACATCACAGGGCCCTGAAGCTTTCTTT. Residues: CASSRTSQGPEAFF. Supplemented by reference TRBV7-9 and TRBJ1-1, the full variable domain reads DTGVSQNPRHKITKRGQNVTFRCDPISEHNRLYWYRQTLGQGPEFLTYFQNEAQLEKSRLLSDRFSAERPKGSFSTLEIQRTEQGDSAMYLCASSRTSQGPEAFFGQGTRLTVV.

J is TRBJ2-7 and V is TRBV19; D not resolved. CDR1 and CDR2 (germline): LNHDA, SQIVND (reference sequence). V was clipped by 5 bases and J by 0 bases, with 8 bases between them. This CDR3 contains 13 residues. Here the CDR3 reads CASSARISYEQYF. Here the CDR3 DNA reads TGTGCCAGTAGTGCCCGTATCTCCTACGAGCAGTACTTC.

The chain links TRBV19 to TRBJ1-6; D might be TRBD1 (5 bases). The V gene's germline CDR1 is LNHDA and CDR2 SQIVND (reference sequence). The CDR3 covers 15 residues. With 3 bases removed from V and 8 bases from J, the gap between germline ends came to 14 bases. The CDR3 protein is CASSIAHSGDSPLHF. The CDR3 coding sequence is TGTGCCAGTAGTATTGCCCATTCGGGGGATTCACCCCTCCACTTT.